This TCR beta chain was identified in a study of human T cells and chemical hapten exposure (dated by TCRdb to the early 2020s). Concerning the study at large: For sensitization, 2% DPC in acetone was applied to a roughly 2 cm by roughly 2 cm area of upper inner arm skin. Weekly therapeutic DPC doses were additionally applied to the scalp of patients throughout the approximately 25-week study period. Patch testing on the upper back used Finn chambers containing 0.01% DPC, with scoring done after 6 days according to International Contact Dermatitis Research Group standards. Most of the patients in the cohort were female, and the cohort covered alopecia areata with under or over 50% scalp involvement, alopecia totalis and alopecia universalis. Libraries were pooled for sequencing, and per-sample TCR yields varied mainly because of small differences in library volumes within the pool. The study tracked peripheral blood TCR repertoire changes in vivo during primary and secondary sensitization to the hapten diphenylcyclopropenone (DPC) in alopecia patients. Blood was sampled from patients pre-sensitization (week 0) and at 2, 6 and about 24 weeks after DPC sensitization. Approximately 28 alopecia patients provided blood for TCR sequencing at one to four time points (pre-sensitization, 2, 6 and 24 weeks). Points the paper makes about the study in general: Patch test score correlated positively with the number of PT1 expanded TCRs, reaching significance at thresholds 8, 16 and 32 but not at 4. Because every patient had alopecia, a presumed autoimmune disease, the patients' immune response might differ from that of healthy individuals. DPC sensitization did not change the number of TCRs with a frequency above 1 in 1000, and there was no evidence of changes in global repertoire structure. Repeated subsampling changed both the strength of the expansion versus patch-test correlation and the threshold at which that correlation became significant. Expanded TCRs formed significantly more large CDR3 similarity clusters than pre-sensitization or healthy control sets, consistent with antigen-driven responses.

In light of the paper, this sample's time point label describes: patch test 1, 2 weeks after DPC sensitization. This sample's treatment or condition label indicates: therapeutic diphenylcyclopropenone sensitization with weekly scalp DPC. At each patch-test visit, blood was drawn before the patch test was applied. Eligible patients were aged 18 to 70, diagnosed with alopecia, deemed suitable for DPC therapy, and excluded if pregnant. Total RNA was isolated from unfractionated whole blood collected in Tempus Blood RNA tubes. For this clonotype: Its antigen is currently not known. Base qualities were left out, and no much larger clone turns up one base away.

As encoded in the germline V gene (reference sequence), CDR1 is SEHNR while CDR2 is FQNEAQ. The CDR3 holds 19 amino acids from the cysteine to the phenylalanine. Only the CDR3 portion is preserved as DNA: 57 bases, with reading frame beginning at the first base. The germline ends are 26 bases apart after V is trimmed by 6 bases and J by 2 bases. Library preparation employed RACE. The run used a NextSeq 500. During library preparation, unique molecular identifiers were attached to individual cDNA molecules so that TCRs could be counted in a quantitative, reproducible way. From each blood RNA sample, both TCR alpha and TCR beta chains were sequenced. The original methods were these. Samples had a median of roughly 91,000 TCRs, with a range from about 23,224 to 750,000. The Decombinator software suite was used to annotate the V, J and CDR3 of the TCR reads. For the PS versus PT1 abundance plots, all samples were subsampled to the same number of TCRs (28,000). TCRs were defined as expanded if absent before sensitization and observed at least eight times at the 2-week time point. TCRdb trimmed public reads at Q25 via fastp, called clones via MiXCR and kept in-frame beta chains. Rows merge per CDR3 protein into single entries with the most common DNA and genes. TCRdb's processing, not the authors', yielded these V and J calls. This sample is represented by some 380,000 distinct CDR3 sequences; more than 4.5% of them were singletons. 2% to 2.5% of the sample rests with the top ten.

The sample was whole blood, taken in connection with sensitization to the hapten diphenylcyclopropenone (DPC). The sequence was collected from a woman in her forties or fifties with alopecia areata. Some clones in this sample may be carry-over from other donors' samples. The rearrangement combines TRBV7-9 with TRBJ2-4; the D gene could be TRBD1 or TRBD2, each one agreeing over 5 bases. The nucleotide sequence reads TGTGCCAGCAGTTCGTATGCACAGGCCGTACCCGGGACCAAAAACATTCAGTACTTC. This gives the protein CASSSYAQAVPGTKNIQYF.